The 14 T cell receptor beta chains below all came from one sample that was sequenced in a study of lymphopenia after photon versus proton radiotherapy. Measured with immunoSEQ multiplex PCR; TCRdb has only the in-frame clones, and not every one. The data contain about 16,000 clones, around 84% of them singletons. The specimen comprised peripheral blood, sampled from a patient treated with proton-based radiotherapy. These receptors all stem from a man between 70 and 80 years old with pancreatic cancer.

J is TRBJ1-1 and V is TRBV28, with D unresolved. V lost 6 bases and J lost 4, with 18 bases in between. CDR1 and CDR2 (germline): MDHEN, SYDVKM. The CDR3 has 15 amino acids. The CDR3 nucleotides read TGTGCCAGCAGCCCTTGGGTCGAGGGTGGCACTGAAGCTTTCTTT. Protein sequence: CASSPWVEGGTEAFF.

The chain employs TRBV7-8 and TRBJ2-1; 9 bases fit TRBD1. This CDR3 spans 17 amino acids. V was pared by 1 base and J by 2 bases, with 6 bases of the junction left unmatched. Looked up from germline, CDR1 is SGHVS and CDR2 is FQNEAQ. CDR3 nucleotide sequence: TGTGCCAGCAGCTTAGTGGGACAGGGAACTCCCTACAATGAGCAGTTCTTC. Translation gives CASSLVGQGTPYNEQFF.

The chain recombines TRBV5-6 with TRBJ2-5; the match to TRBD1 covers 9 bases. J gave up 7 bases and V 0 bases, and 4 bases lay outside the gene matches. The germline CDR1 and CDR2 sequences are SGHDT and YYEEEE. The CDR3 runs 14 residues. The CDR3 coding sequence is TGTGCCAGCAGCTTGGACAGGGGGCTGGGGACCCAGTACTTC. Protein sequence: CASSLDRGLGTQYF.

CDR3: CASSPVNTEAFF. CDR3 bases: TGTGCCAGCAGTCCTGTAAACACTGAAGCTTTCTTT. The V gene is TRBV9, the J gene TRBJ1-1; no definite D call. Germline CDR1 reads SGDLS; CDR2 reads YYNGEE. The CDR3 contains 12 residues. V was shortened by 5 bases and J by 2 bases, with 7 bases between the two germline ends.

CDR3 bases: TGTGCCAGCAGCAAGGGACACCTACCCACAGATACGCAGTATTTT. It yields the protein CASSKGHLPTDTQYF. The rearrangement uses TRBV7-6 and TRBJ2-3, with a tentative D call TRBD1 (6 bases). This CDR3 is built from 15 residues. The V and J ends lost 5 bases and 2 bases respectively, with 14 bases between them. Germline loops: CDR1 SGHVS, CDR2 FNYEAQ. The full variable domain, in which reference TRBV7-6 and TRBJ2-3 provide the parts outside the CDR3, is GAGVSQSPRYKVTKRGQDVALRCDPISGHVSLYWYRQALGQGPEFLTYFNYEAQQDKSGLPNDRFSAERPEGSISTLTIQRTEQRDSAMYRCASSKGHLPTDTQYFGPGTRLTVL.

The table lists this clone with a few counts. The gene calls are TRBV28 and TRBJ2-7, with a possible D match to TRBD1 (6 bases). Germline V gene lookup returns CDR1 MDHEN and CDR2 SYDVKM. CDR3 length equals 13 residues. The ends were cut back, 4 bases at V and 9 bases at J, with 16 bases in the middle. In nucleotides, the CDR3 is TGTGCCAGCAGTTCTCCGGGACAAAAAGGGCAGTACTTC. It yields the protein CASSSPGQKGQYF.

The chain joins TRBV30 to TRBJ2-7, with a weak D call TRBD1 (6 bases). Trimming cost V 3 bases and J 7 bases, with 10 bases left between them. This CDR3 has 11 amino acids. Germline V gene data show CDR1 as GTSNPN and CDR2 as SVGIG (reference sequence). The CDR3 DNA reads TGTGCCTGGAGCCAGGACAGTGAGCAGTACTTC. It translates to CAWSQDSEQYF.

The chain is built from TRBV4-1 and TRBJ1-6; possibly TRBD1 for D (5 bases). The CDR3 extends over 19 amino acids. Trimming shortened V by 2 bases and J by 8 bases, and 25 bases separated the two germline ends. CDR1 MGHRA and CDR2 YSYEKL come from the germline V gene. The CDR3 reads CASSQRASRGAGSYSPLHF. As DNA, the CDR3 is TGCGCCAGCAGCCAACGGGCGTCGCGGGGCGCAGGAAGTTATTCACCCCTCCACTTT.

The V call is TRBV4-1, the J call TRBJ1-5, with D possibly being TRBD1 (5 bases). This CDR3 is built from 15 residues. Germline lookup yields CDR1 MGHRA and CDR2 YSYEKL. With 4 bases removed from V and 3 bases from J, the gap between germline ends came to 13 bases. CDR3 loop: CASSRIQAYNQPQHF. CDR3 coding DNA: TGCGCCAGCAGCCGAATACAGGCGTACAATCAGCCCCAGCATTTT.

The chain uses TRBV19 and TRBJ2-2, with D hard to call. Looked up from germline, CDR1 is LNHDA and CDR2 is SQIVND (reference sequence). The CDR3 spans 12 residues. The V gene lost 5 bases and the J gene lost 4 bases, with 5 bases spanning the gap. Here the CDR3 reads CASSPRTGELFF. The CDR3 nucleotides are TGTGCCAGTAGTCCCCGCACCGGGGAGCTGTTTTTT.

The V gene is TRBV6-4, the J gene TRBJ1-1; no clear D gene. Per germline, CDR1 MRHNA and CDR2 SNTAGT. V shed 6 bases and J shed 0 bases, with 8 bases lying between them. CDR3 length equals 13 residues. CDR3 in DNA: TGTGCCAGCAGCCCGGACCTGAACACTGAAGCTTTCTTT. This gives the protein CASSPDLNTEAFF.

The chain carries TRBV10-3 and TRBJ1-2, with 10 bases aligning to TRBD1. The trim removed 7 bases at V and 7 bases at J, leaving 9 bases unmatched. The CDR3 extends over 14 amino acids. Germline V gene sequence: CDR1 ENHRY, CDR2 SYGVKD. This chain's CDR3 is CAITRTGGEGGYTF. The CDR3 nucleotides read TGTGCCATCACGAGGACAGGGGGAGAAGGTGGCTACACCTTC.

The chain is built from TRBV30 and TRBJ2-3; D gene ambiguous. This CDR3 is built from 15 residues. CDR1 and CDR2 (germline): GTSNPN, SVGIG (reference sequence). The germline V and J ends were trimmed by 0 bases and 0 bases, with 10 bases remaining between them. The CDR3 spells CAWSVWTSSTDTQYF. CDR3 coding DNA: TGTGCCTGGAGTGTGTGGACGTCTAGCACAGATACGCAGTATTTT.

In DNA, the CDR3 is TGTGCCAGCAGTGACAGGGGCTCTGGGGCCAACGTCCTGACTTTC. Encoded protein: CASSDRGSGANVLTF. The chain couples TRBV7-3 to TRBJ2-6, with TRBD1 matching 8 bases. The J segment lost 0 bases and the V segment lost 6 bases, leaving 1 base of the junction unmatched. This CDR3 has 15 amino acids. Germline V gene sequence: CDR1 SGHTA, CDR2 FQGTGA.